Shown below are 21 T cell receptor beta chains from a single sample sequenced in a study of shared clonotypes between healthy human individuals. Naive-designated CD8 cells lacked CD45RO, were positively enriched for CCR7, and omitted terminally differentiated effector memory CD45RA+ cells. Method: immunoSEQ multiplex PCR; TCRdb's copy keeps in-frame clones and lacks some. The sample includes around 600,000 clones, around 95% of them seen just once. The source material was naive CD8+ T cells sorted from blood. The source of these receptors is a woman between 25 and 40 years old in good health.

The V and J genes are TRBV5-1 and TRBJ2-7; the match to TRBD2 covers 7 bases. Germline V gene sequence: CDR1 SGHRS, CDR2 YFSETQ. V lost 0 bases and J lost 0; bases outside the gene matches: 12. The CDR3 totals 18 residues. In DNA form, the CDR3 reads TGCGCCAGCAGCTTGGGGGTTAACCGCGGGAGCATCTCCTACGAGCAGTACTTC. Amino acid sequence: CASSLGVNRGSISYEQYF.

The chain employs TRBV7-9 and TRBJ1-1; D call uncertain. There are 14 residues in the CDR3. Looked up from germline, CDR1 is SEHNR and CDR2 is FQNEAQ (reference sequence). The V end lost 1 base, the J end lost 0 bases, and 6 bases lay between the germline ends. Here the CDR3 reads CASSLDRLNTEAFF. CDR3 coding DNA: TGTGCCAGCAGCTTAGACAGACTGAACACTGAAGCTTTCTTT.

The rearrangement uses TRBV6-1 and TRBJ2-7, with 8 bases matching TRBD1. CDR1 and CDR2 (germline): MNHNS, SASEGT. There are 14 residues in the CDR3. V shed 6 bases, J shed 3 bases, and the junction held 7 bases outside the gene matches. CDR3 residues: CASRSTGADYEQYF. CDR3 DNA sequence: TGTGCCAGCAGATCGACAGGGGCCGACTACGAGCAGTACTTC.

The chain employs TRBV15 and TRBJ2-7, with 8 bases fitting TRBD2. This CDR3 is built from 16 residues. Trimming cost V 1 base and J 3 bases; bases outside gene matches: 8. Germline V gene sequence: CDR1 LNHNV, CDR2 YYDKDF (reference sequence). The CDR3 DNA follows: TGTGCCACCAGCAGAGGAAGCGGGAGAAATCTCTACGAGCAGTACTTC. Translated, it gives CATSRGSGRNLYEQYF. The full variable domain, its missing parts supplied by reference TRBV15 and TRBJ2-7, is DAMVIQNPRYQVTQFGKPVTLSCSQTLNHNVMYWYQQKSSQAPKLLFHYYDKDFNNEADTPDNFQSRRPNTSFCFLDIRSPGLGDTAMYLCATSRGSGRNLYEQYFGPGTRLTVT.

The chain joins TRBV27 to TRBJ2-7; D gene unclear. The CDR3 has 11 amino acids. V lost 7 bases and J 6 bases, leaving 10 bases between the germline ends. Germline V gives CDR1 MNHEY, CDR2 SMNVEV (reference sequence). The CDR3 here is CASTSAGEQYF. CDR3 sequence (DNA): TGTGCCAGCACCAGCGCAGGCGAGCAGTACTTC.

The chain carries TRBV28 and TRBJ2-1; 9 bases agree with TRBD1. The CDR3 length is 18 residues. CDR1 is MDHEN and CDR2 is SYDVKM in the germline V gene. J lost 0 bases, V lost 6 bases, and 12 bases had no gene match. CDR3 loop: CASSALGETGGSYNEQFF. CDR3 bases: TGTGCCAGCAGCGCCTTGGGAGAGACAGGGGGCTCCTACAATGAGCAGTTCTTC.

Points on this clone: Additional DNA sequences in this sample encode the identical CDR3. This chain uses TRBV28 with TRBJ2-7; D remains ambiguous. The V gene lost 5 bases and the J gene lost 4 bases, with 9 bases spanning the gap. The germline gives CDR1 MDHEN, CDR2 SYDVKM. CDR3 size: 12 residues. The CDR3 sequence is CASSPRGYEQYF. For the CDR3, the DNA is TGTGCCAGCAGTCCACGTGGGTACGAGCAGTACTTC.

The V gene is TRBV28, the J gene TRBJ2-3, with a tentative D call TRBD2 (6 bases). Germline V CDR1 and CDR2: MDHEN, SYDVKM. Trimming removed 5 bases at V and 6 bases at J, with 27 bases between. This CDR3 is built from 18 residues. The chain's CDR3 is CASSPTDFNGSWEDTQYF. Here the CDR3 DNA reads TGTGCCAGCAGTCCAACCGACTTTAACGGGAGCTGGGAGGATACGCAGTATTTT. Drawing the rest from reference TRBV28 and TRBJ2-3, the complete variable domain is DVKVTQSSRYLVKRTGEKVFLECVQDMDHENMFWYRQDPGLGLRLIYFSYDVKMKEKGDIPEGYSVSREKKERFSLILESASTNQTSMYLCASSPTDFNGSWEDTQYFGPGTRLTVL.

V usage is TRBV7-9 and J usage is TRBJ2-7, with no clear D. The V gene's germline CDR1 is SEHNR and CDR2 FQNEAQ (reference sequence). V dropped 5 bases and J dropped 6 bases, with 11 bases sitting between them. The CDR3 is 12 amino acids. The CDR3 region has the DNA TGTGCCAGCAGCCAGGAGCCCAGCGAGCAGTACTTC. Amino acid sequence: CASSQEPSEQYF.

The gene calls are TRBV6-6 and TRBJ2-5; TRBD2 might be the D (5 bases). The better agreement between TRBJ2-7 and the DNA end casts doubt on the J call. CDR1 is MNHNY, CDR2 SVGAGI, per germline (reference sequence). This CDR3 has 12 amino acids. The chain's CDR3 is CASRAGIHEQYF. CDR3 sequence (DNA): TGTGCCAGCAGGGCCGGGATCCACGAGCAGTACTTC.

The chain has TRBV13 and TRBJ2-5, with D possibly being TRBD2 (6 bases). The germline gives CDR1 PRHDT, CDR2 FYEKMQ (reference sequence). Trimming took off 4 bases at V and 5 bases at J, with 17 bases between the two ends. CDR3 size: 15 residues. The CDR3 DNA reads as TGTGCCAGCAGCTCCCAGGGACTGCCACAGGAGACCCAGTACTTC. Encoded protein: CASSSQGLPQETQYF.

V is TRBV30 and J is TRBJ2-2, with D possibly being TRBD2 (5 bases). This CDR3 contains 11 residues. Germline V gives CDR1 GTSNPN, CDR2 SVGIG (reference sequence). V lost 4 bases, J lost 8 bases, and 8 bases lay in between. The CDR3 DNA sequence: TGTGCCTGGATGGGCGGGGGGGAGCTGTTTTTT. Amino acid sequence: CAWMGGGELFF. Full variable domain (rest looked up from reference TRBV30 and TRBJ2-2): SQTIHQWPATLVQPVGSPLSLECTVEGTSNPNLYWYRQAAGRGLQLLFYSVGIGQISSEVPQNLSASRPQDRQFILSSKKLLLSDSGFYLCAWMGGGELFFGEGSRLTVL.

V usage is TRBV14 and J usage is TRBJ2-1, with TRBD2 as a possible D gene (5 bases). CDR1 and CDR2 from the germline V gene are SGHDN and FVKESK. The CDR3 runs to 15 residues. V lost 1 base, J lost 6 bases, and 13 bases lay in between. The CDR3 reads CASSQVSGRFNEQFF. Here the CDR3 DNA reads TGTGCCAGCAGCCAAGTTTCGGGGAGATTCAATGAGCAGTTCTTC.

This clone showed up just once. This chain joins TRBV28 and TRBJ1-3; TRBD1 is a possible D gene (5 bases). This CDR3 is built from 14 residues. Germline lookup yields CDR1 MDHEN and CDR2 SYDVKM. Trimming left V 1 base short and J 8 bases short, with 12 bases between. Written as DNA, the CDR3 is TGTGCCAGCAGTTTATCCCATCGGGGGGACACCATATATTTT. It translates to CASSLSHRGDTIYF.

The gene calls are TRBV27 and TRBJ2-7, with 7 bases lining up with TRBD2. CDR3 length: 16 amino acids. Germline V gene data show CDR1 as MNHEY and CDR2 as SMNVEV (reference sequence). Trimming cost V 0 bases and J 2 bases; bases outside gene matches: 7. This CDR3 reads CASSLSGGSIAYEQYF. The CDR3 DNA follows: TGTGCCAGCAGTTTATCGGGGGGGTCGATTGCCTACGAGCAGTACTTC.

Note on this clone: Distinct nucleotide sequences in the sample also encode this CDR3. The genes are TRBV27 and TRBJ2-5, with D tentatively TRBD1 (6 bases). TRBJ2-7 explains the end of the DNA better; the J call may be wrong. Germline CDR1 MNHEY, CDR2 SMNVEV (reference sequence). This CDR3 contains 13 residues. CDR3 sequence reads: CASSFGQSYEQYF. The CDR3 nucleotides read TGTGCCAGCAGTTTTGGACAGTCCTACGAGCAGTACTTC.

The chain combines TRBV30 with TRBJ1-1, with D uncertain. V shed 2 bases and J shed 1 base, with 14 bases lying between them. Looked up from germline, CDR1 is GTSNPN and CDR2 is SVGIG (reference sequence). CDR3 length equals 15 residues. The CDR3 bases are TGTGCCTGGAGTAAGACCGACATTGGGAACACTGAAGCTTTCTTT. Translated, it gives CAWSKTDIGNTEAFF.

The V gene is TRBV27, the J gene TRBJ2-3, with 7 bases aligning to TRBD1. V trimming: 2 bases; J trimming: 2 bases; junction bases outside the gene matches: 4. The germline V gene has CDR1 MNHEY and CDR2 SMNVEV (reference sequence). The length of the CDR3 is 15 residues. The CDR3 region is CASSLTGAYTDTQYF. The CDR3 DNA is TGTGCCAGCAGTTTAACAGGGGCCTACACAGATACGCAGTATTTT.

The J gene is TRBJ1-5, the V gene TRBV19; 9 positions agree with TRBD1. This CDR3 has 16 amino acids. Per germline, CDR1 LNHDA and CDR2 SQIVND (reference sequence). J gave up 3 bases and V 1 base, and 4 bases lay outside the gene matches. The CDR3 coding sequence is TGTGCCAGTAGTATAGTTACACAGGGGGCCAATCAGCCCCAGCATTTT. Encoded protein: CASSIVTQGANQPQHF.

The chain employs TRBV2 and TRBJ2-7, with 7 positions matching TRBD1. Germline V gene sequence: CDR1 SNHLY, CDR2 FYNNEI. The CDR3 sequence is 15 residues long. Trimming took 11 bases from V and 3 from J; bases not matched to a gene: 16. The CDR3 DNA reads TGTGCCGGGCGACAGGGTCAAGCGACCGACTACGAGCAGTACTTC. The encoded protein is CAGRQGQATDYEQYF.

DNA for the CDR3: TGTGCCAGCAGCAAAGATTCAAACAGGGAGATAGGGCAGCCCCAGCATTTT. It translates to CASSKDSNREIGQPQHF. The rearrangement joins TRBV28 to TRBJ1-5; a possible D gene is TRBD1 (6 bases). Deletions cut 6 bases from V and 7 bases from J, with 25 bases between. Germline V gives CDR1 MDHEN, CDR2 SYDVKM. The CDR3 totals 17 residues.